Presented here are 26 T cell receptor beta chains from one specimen sequenced in a study of blood T cell repertoires in COVID-19. TCRdb's table, derived via immunoSEQ multiplex PCR, lists solely in-frame clones and lacks some. This repertoire shows 300,000 to 500,000 clones, 88% found once; its top ten account for about 0.89%. Sequencing input: PBMCs or T cells enriched from blood (not recorded which). The receptors stem from a woman aged 25 to 39 with acute COVID-19.

The chain combines TRBV5-5 with TRBJ1-4; D is uncertain. The ends were cut back, 0 bases at V and 0 bases at J, with 12 bases in the middle. In germline, CDR1 is SGHKS, CDR2 YYEKEE (reference sequence). The CDR3 totals 17 residues. CDR3 in amino acids: CASSLVVGLATNEKLFF. DNA of the CDR3: TGTGCCAGCAGCTTGGTGGTCGGTCTCGCAACTAATGAAAAACTGTTTTTT.

This clone was counted a single time. V gene TRBV19 combines with J gene TRBJ2-3, with 14 bases lining up with TRBD2. The germline V gene has CDR1 LNHDA and CDR2 SQIVND (reference sequence). The CDR3 runs to 14 residues. With V trimmed by 6 bases and J by 7 bases, 3 bases remained unmatched. The CDR3 spells CASRGLAGDNTQYF. In DNA, the CDR3 is TGTGCCAGTAGGGGACTAGCGGGGGATAATACGCAGTATTTT.

The chain has TRBV10-3 and TRBJ1-3; D not resolved. Germline assignment: CDR1 ENHRY and CDR2 SYGVKD. V lost 10 bases and J lost 4, with 11 bases in between. The CDR3 spans 12 residues. The CDR3 nucleotides are TGTGCCACCAGATCTATCGGAAACACCATATATTTT. The encoded protein is CATRSIGNTIYF.

The V call is TRBV12-3 or TRBV12-4, the J call TRBJ2-7; TRBD1 might be the D (6 bases). CDR3 length equals 13 residues. V shed 4 bases and J shed 3 bases, with 10 bases lying between them. The CDR3 nucleotides are TGTGCCAGCAGTTCAACAGGGCACTACGAGCAGTACTTC. The encoded protein is CASSSTGHYEQYF.

This chain connects TRBV12-3 or TRBV12-4 to TRBJ2-5; D is unresolved. The CDR3 totals 12 residues. Trimming cost V 2 bases and J 9 bases, with 10 bases left between them. The chain's CDR3 is CASSLSTMAQYF. DNA of the CDR3: TGTGCCAGCAGTTTATCTACCATGGCCCAGTACTTC.

The chain uses TRBV7-2 and TRBJ1-4, with 8 bases matching TRBD1. V was clipped by 2 bases and J by 6 bases; unmatched bases: 8. The CDR3 runs to 16 residues. CDR1 and CDR2 from the germline V gene are SGHTA and FQGNSA. Here the CDR3 reads CASSLLPGQEDEKLFF. In DNA, the CDR3 is TGTGCCAGCAGCTTATTACCGGGACAGGAAGATGAAAAACTGTTTTTT.

This sequence joins TRBV2 and TRBJ1-1, with D hard to call. The ends were cut back, 4 bases at V and 1 base at J, with 10 bases in the middle. Germline CDR1 SNHLY, CDR2 FYNNEI. This CDR3 has 14 amino acids. CDR3 residues: CASSVQLTNTEAFF. In nucleotides, the CDR3 is TGTGCCAGCAGTGTACAGCTAACGAACACTGAAGCTTTCTTT.

The chain links TRBV7-3 to TRBJ2-2; possible D gene TRBD2, 7 bases. CDR1 is SGHTA and CDR2 is FQGTGA in the germline V gene. The V and J ends lost 5 bases and 7 bases respectively, with 20 bases between them. The CDR3 has 16 amino acids. DNA of the CDR3: TGTGCCAGCAGCCCCCGTCCGGGGGGCCTAGGCGGGGAGCTGTTTTTT. It codes for CASSPRPGGLGGELFF.

This chain connects TRBV15 to TRBJ2-6; 7 bases agree with TRBD1. V dropped 7 bases and J dropped 3; count of bases not matched to a gene: 6. Germline V gene lookup returns CDR1 LNHNV and CDR2 YYDKDF (reference sequence). The CDR3 contains 15 residues. For the CDR3, the DNA is TGTGCCACCACCCCAGGGGGTTTTGGGGCCAACGTCCTGACTTTC. This codes for CATTPGGFGANVLTF. Complete variable domain (other parts from reference TRBV15 and TRBJ2-6): DAMVIQNPRYQVTQFGKPVTLSCSQTLNHNVMYWYQQKSSQAPKLLFHYYDKDFNNEADTPDNFQSRRPNTSFCFLDIRSPGLGDTAMYLCATTPGGFGANVLTFGAGSRLTVL.

This chain connects TRBV19 to TRBJ1-5, with D unresolved. The length of the CDR3 is 15 residues. Trimming cost V 3 bases and J 7 bases, with 16 bases left between them. The germline V gene has CDR1 LNHDA and CDR2 SQIVND (reference sequence). This CDR3 is CASSIRRAEFQPQHF. CDR3 nucleotide sequence: TGTGCCAGTAGTATCAGGAGGGCCGAGTTCCAGCCCCAGCATTTT.

The count of this clone is one. CDR3 DNA sequence: TGTGCCAGCAGCTCCCGGACAGGGGATTCACCCCTCCACTTT. Its protein product is CASSSRTGDSPLHF. The chain employs TRBV7-9 and TRBJ1-6, with TRBD1 matching 9 bases. Germline assignment: CDR1 SEHNR and CDR2 FQNEAQ (reference sequence). V lost 4 bases to trimming and J lost 8 bases; unmatched junction nucleotides: 3. The CDR3 contains 14 residues.

The J gene is TRBJ2-1, the V gene TRBV6-5; 7 bases line up with TRBD1. CDR1 is MNHEY, CDR2 SVGAGI, per germline. This CDR3 has 15 residues. The V and J ends lost 5 bases and 3 bases, in that order; junction bases with no gene match: 7. CDR3 sequence reads: CASSKTGYIYNEQFF. The CDR3 coding sequence is TGTGCCAGCAGTAAGACAGGGTATATCTACAATGAGCAGTTCTTC.

V and J are TRBV27 and TRBJ2-7, with D perhaps TRBD1 (6 bases). The CDR3 spans 15 residues. The germline gives CDR1 MNHEY, CDR2 SMNVEV (reference sequence). With 2 bases removed from V and 3 bases from J, the gap between germline ends came to 14 bases. The CDR3 sequence is CASSLGAGAIYEQYF. The CDR3 DNA reads TGTGCCAGCAGTTTAGGGGCAGGGGCGATCTACGAGCAGTACTTC.

This chain joins TRBV28 and TRBJ2-5; D is unclear. Germline loops: CDR1 MDHEN, CDR2 SYDVKM. Trimming took off 4 bases at V and 5 bases at J, with 5 bases between the two ends. The CDR3 is made up of 11 amino acids. The CDR3 coding sequence is TGTGCCAGCAGTTCTCGGGAGACCCAGTACTTC. Residues: CASSSRETQYF.

This chain uses TRBV4-2 with TRBJ2-1; the match to TRBD2 covers 8 bases. CDR1 is LGHNA and CDR2 is YNFKEQ in the germline V gene. The CDR3 consists of 19 residues. V lost 3 bases and J lost 4; bases outside the gene matches: 17. CDR3 loop: CASSHPPVRTGGPYNEQFF. As DNA, the CDR3 is TGTGCCAGCAGCCACCCTCCCGTTCGGACGGGGGGGCCGTACAATGAGCAGTTCTTC.

The rearrangement uses TRBV6-5 and TRBJ1-6; TRBD1 might be the D (5 bases). The CDR3 runs to 12 residues. V was clipped by 6 bases and J by 15 bases, with 15 bases between them. Germline CDR1 MNHEY, CDR2 SVGAGI. This chain's CDR3 is CASSRTEGSLHF. CDR3 in DNA: TGTGCCAGCAGCCGGACGGAGGGGAGCCTCCACTTT.

The CDR3 region has the DNA TGTGCCAGCAGTTTTTTCGGGGGGAGCAATCAGCCCCAGCATTTT. Protein: CASSFFGGSNQPQHF. The chain employs TRBV28 and TRBJ1-5; the D gene is possibly TRBD1 (5 bases). The CDR3 sequence is 15 residues long. Germline assignment: CDR1 MDHEN and CDR2 SYDVKM. The germline V and J ends were trimmed by 3 bases and 1 base, with 10 bases remaining between them.

As for this clone: Other DNA sequences in this sample translate to the same CDR3. This rearrangement joins TRBV9 to TRBJ1-2; D is undetermined. The V end lost 0 bases, the J end lost 2 bases, and 5 bases lay between the germline ends. The CDR3 has 13 residues. Per germline, CDR1 SGDLS and CDR2 YYNGEE. The CDR3 DNA reads as TGTGCCAGCAGCGTAGGTCAGAACTATGGCTACACCTTC. This sequence encodes CASSVGQNYGYTF.

The chain has TRBV7-3 and TRBJ2-3; TRBD1 agrees at 8 bases. With 5 bases clipped from V and 1 base from J, the junction kept 5 bases outside the gene matches. The CDR3 has 15 residues. Germline CDR1 SGHTA, CDR2 FQGTGA. CDR3 sequence: CASSRTGGGTDTQYF. CDR3 nucleotides: TGTGCCAGCAGCAGAACAGGGGGTGGCACAGATACGCAGTATTTT.

This sequence joins TRBV6-5 and TRBJ2-3, with 9 bases that match TRBD1. Germline loops: CDR1 MNHEY, CDR2 SVGAGI. The CDR3 consists of 15 residues. V was clipped by 6 bases and J by 2 bases; unmatched bases: 6. The CDR3 coding sequence is TGTGCCAGCAGCAGGACAGGGGCCCACACAGATACGCAGTATTTT. This translates into CASSRTGAHTDTQYF.

This clone was seen repeatedly, ten times or more. V usage is TRBV7-9 and J usage is TRBJ2-7, with TRBD1 identical over 8 bases. The CDR3 is 13 amino acids. Germline CDR1 SEHNR, CDR2 FQNEAQ (reference sequence). After removal of 5 bases from V and 6 bases from J, the junction contained 6 bases not matched to a gene. The CDR3, as DNA: TGTGCCAGCAGCCCACAGGGGGAAGGCGAGCAGTACTTC. It specifies CASSPQGEGEQYF.

This clone was seen only once. The chain uses TRBV4-1 and TRBJ1-1; 7 bases align to TRBD1. After removal of 0 bases from V and 0 bases from J, the junction contained 1 base not matched to a gene. The CDR3 covers 15 residues. In germline, CDR1 is MGHRA, CDR2 YSYEKL. CDR3 DNA: TGCGCCAGCAGCCAAGAACAGGGGTTGAACACTGAAGCTTTCTTT. This sequence encodes CASSQEQGLNTEAFF.

This rearrangement joins TRBV5-1 to TRBJ2-7; 7 bases are shared with TRBD2. Germline CDR1 and CDR2: SGHRS and YFSETQ. This CDR3 has 16 amino acids. Trimming cost V 1 base and J 3 bases; bases outside gene matches: 10. As DNA, the CDR3 is TGCGCCAGCAGCTTGACCGGACTAGGTTCCTACTACGAGCAGTACTTC. Translation: CASSLTGLGSYYEQYF.

This sequence joins TRBV13 and TRBJ2-5; maybe TRBD1 (6 bases). Germline V gives CDR1 PRHDT, CDR2 FYEKMQ (reference sequence). This CDR3 has 14 residues. V was shortened by 3 bases and J by 2 bases, with 10 bases between the two germline ends. DNA of the CDR3: TGTGCCAGCAGCTTTAGACAGGCTCAAGAGACCCAGTACTTC. It is translated as CASSFRQAQETQYF.

This chain links TRBV6-2 or TRBV6-3 with TRBJ2-1, with 8 bases that match TRBD1. This CDR3 has 16 residues. V shed 5 bases and J 4 bases; nucleotides not matched to a gene: 10. The germline V gene has CDR1 MNHEY and CDR2 SVGEGT. The CDR3: CASSAPQGEVYNEQFF. For the CDR3, the DNA is TGTGCCAGCAGTGCCCCACAGGGGGAAGTGTACAATGAGCAGTTCTTC.

The chain recombines TRBV13 with TRBJ2-3; D may be TRBD2 (5 bases). V lost 5 bases to trimming and J lost 6 bases, with 27 bases between them. The germline CDR1 and CDR2 sequences are PRHDT and FYEKMQ (reference sequence). This CDR3 spans 18 amino acids. The chain's CDR3 is CASSLAQPAASPGDTQYF. The CDR3 coding sequence is TGTGCCAGCAGCCTAGCCCAACCCGCGGCCTCGCCCGGGGATACGCAGTATTTT. Based on the CDR3 plus reference TRBV13 and TRBJ2-3, the full variable domain is AAGVIQSPRHLIKEKRETATLKCYPIPRHDTVYWYQQGPGQDPQFLISFYEKMQSDKGSIPDRFSAQQFSDYHSELNMSSLELGDSALYFCASSLAQPAASPGDTQYFGPGTRLTVL.